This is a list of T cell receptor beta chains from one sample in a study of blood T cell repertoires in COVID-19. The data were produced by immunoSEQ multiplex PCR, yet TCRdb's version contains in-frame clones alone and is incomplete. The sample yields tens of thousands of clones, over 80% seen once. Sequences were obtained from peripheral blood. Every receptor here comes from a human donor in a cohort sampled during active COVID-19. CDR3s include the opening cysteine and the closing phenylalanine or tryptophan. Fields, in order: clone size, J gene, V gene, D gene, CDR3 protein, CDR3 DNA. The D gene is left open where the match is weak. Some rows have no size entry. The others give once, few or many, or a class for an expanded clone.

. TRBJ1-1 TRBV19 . CASTGGVSMNTEAFF TGTGCCAGTACGGGGGGTGTCTCCATGAACACTGAAGCTTTCTTT
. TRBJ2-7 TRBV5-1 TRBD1 CASSSRVSHSGTVPYEQYF TGCGCCAGCAGCTCCCGGGTTTCCCACTCCGGGACAGTGCCCTACGAGCAGTACTTC
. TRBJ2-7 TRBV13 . CASSSHYEQYF TGTGCCAGCAGCTCCCACTACGAGCAGTACTTC
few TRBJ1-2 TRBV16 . CASSPSTLNYGYTF TGTGCCAGCAGCCCCTCGACACTTAACTATGGCTACACCTTC
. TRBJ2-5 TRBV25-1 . CASSAQWETQYF TGTGCCAGCAGTGCCCAGTGGGAGACCCAGTACTTC
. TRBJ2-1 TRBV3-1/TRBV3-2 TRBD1 CASSLPGTGHNEQFF TGTGCCAGCTCTCTCCCCGGGACAGGACACAATGAGCAGTTCTTC
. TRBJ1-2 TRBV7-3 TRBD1 CASSSVPGGAGGYTF TGTGCCAGCAGCTCAGTCCCAGGGGGTGCAGGAGGCTACACCTTC
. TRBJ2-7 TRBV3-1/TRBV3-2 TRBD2 CASSQDVAGSNTYEQYF TGTGCCAGCAGCCAAGATGTAGCGGGATCTAATACCTACGAGCAGTACTTC
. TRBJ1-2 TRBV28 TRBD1 CASSGQGQGGGGYTF TGTGCCAGCAGTGGGCAGGGACAGGGGGGTGGCGGCTACACCTTC
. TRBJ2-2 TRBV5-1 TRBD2 CASSQSGAVMNTGELFF TGCGCCAGCAGCCAGAGCGGGGCCGTTATGAACACCGGGGAGCTGTTTTTT
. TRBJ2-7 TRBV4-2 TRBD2 CASSQGSGEAYEQYF TGTGCCAGCAGCCAAGGGAGCGGGGAAGCATACGAGCAGTACTTC
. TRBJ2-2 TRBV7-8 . CASSLDRRRAGELFF TGTGCCAGCAGCTTAGATCGGCGGAGGGCCGGGGAGCTGTTTTTT
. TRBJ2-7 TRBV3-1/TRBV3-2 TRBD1 CASSRTGVGYEQYF TGTGCCAGCAGCCGGACAGGGGTTGGGTACGAGCAGTACTTC
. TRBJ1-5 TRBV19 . CASISAGSNQPQHF TGTGCCAGTATTAGTGCGGGGAGCAATCAGCCCCAGCATTTT
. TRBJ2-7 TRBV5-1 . CASSLQGSLYEQYF TGCGCCAGCAGCTTACAGGGATCTCTCTACGAGCAGTACTTC
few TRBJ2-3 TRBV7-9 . CASTPGSGDTQYF TGTGCCAGCACCCCGGGGAGCGGGGATACGCAGTATTTT
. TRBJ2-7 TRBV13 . CASKHLASSYEQYF TGTGCCAGCAAACACCTTGCAAGCTCCTACGAGCAGTACTTC
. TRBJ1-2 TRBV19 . CASSVSTGTYGYTF TGTGCCAGTAGTGTCTCGACGGGTACCTATGGCTACACCTTC
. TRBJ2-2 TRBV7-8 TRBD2 CASSSRLAGGQLGTGELFF TGTGCCAGCAGCTCGCGACTAGCGGGGGGGCAGCTGGGCACCGGGGAGCTGTTTTTT
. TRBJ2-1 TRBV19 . CASSIGPSSYNEQFF TGTGCCAGTAGTATCGGTCCGAGCTCCTACAATGAGCAGTTCTTC
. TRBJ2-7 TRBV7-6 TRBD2 CASSVTGGRAYEQYF TGTGCCAGCAGCGTAACGGGGGGAAGGGCCTACGAGCAGTACTTC
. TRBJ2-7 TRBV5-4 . CASSWTPTAYEQYF TGTGCCAGCAGCTGGACACCAACAGCCTACGAGCAGTACTTC
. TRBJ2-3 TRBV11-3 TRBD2 CASSSGTSGRSDTQYF TGTGCCAGCAGCTCTGGGACTAGCGGGAGGTCAGATACGCAGTATTTT
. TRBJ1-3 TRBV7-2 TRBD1 CASSFETGGSGNTIYF TGTGCCAGCAGCTTTGAGACAGGGGGCTCTGGAAACACCATATATTTT
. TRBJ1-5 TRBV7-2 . CASSLIIRGNQPQHF TGTGCCAGCAGCTTAATTATCAGGGGTAATCAGCCCCAGCATTTT
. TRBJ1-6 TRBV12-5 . CASGLDLQGLNSPLHF TGTGCTAGTGGTTTGGATCTCCAGGGTCTTAATTCACCCCTCCACTTT
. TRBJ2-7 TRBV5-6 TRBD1 CASSPRGTSYEQYF TGTGCCAGCAGCCCCAGGGGGACCTCCTACGAGCAGTACTTC
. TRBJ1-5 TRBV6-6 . CATRGRQPQHF TGTGCCACCAGGGGCAGGCAGCCCCAGCATTTT
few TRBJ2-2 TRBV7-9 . CASSSEQGTGELFF TGTGCCAGCAGCTCCGAACAGGGAACCGGGGAGCTGTTTTTT
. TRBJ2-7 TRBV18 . CASSPGQGITYEQYF TGTGCCAGCTCACCAGGGCAGGGGATCACCTACGAGCAGTACTTC
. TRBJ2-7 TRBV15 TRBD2 CATSSTSGSEQYF TGTGCCACCAGCAGTACTAGCGGGAGTGAGCAGTACTTC